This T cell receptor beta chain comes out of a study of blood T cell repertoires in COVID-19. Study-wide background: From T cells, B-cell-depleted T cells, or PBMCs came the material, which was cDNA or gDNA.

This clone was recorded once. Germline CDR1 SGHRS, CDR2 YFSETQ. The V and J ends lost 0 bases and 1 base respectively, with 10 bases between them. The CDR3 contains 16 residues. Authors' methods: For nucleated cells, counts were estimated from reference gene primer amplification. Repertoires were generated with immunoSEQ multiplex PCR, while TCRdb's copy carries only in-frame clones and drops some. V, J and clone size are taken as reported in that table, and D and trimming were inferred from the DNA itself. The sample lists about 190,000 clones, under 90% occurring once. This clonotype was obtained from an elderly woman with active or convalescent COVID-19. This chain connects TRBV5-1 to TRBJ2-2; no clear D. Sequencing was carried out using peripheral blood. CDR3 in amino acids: CASSLDARMNTGELFF. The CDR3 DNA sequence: TGCGCCAGCAGCTTGGACGCGCGGATGAACACCGGGGAGCTGTTTTTT.